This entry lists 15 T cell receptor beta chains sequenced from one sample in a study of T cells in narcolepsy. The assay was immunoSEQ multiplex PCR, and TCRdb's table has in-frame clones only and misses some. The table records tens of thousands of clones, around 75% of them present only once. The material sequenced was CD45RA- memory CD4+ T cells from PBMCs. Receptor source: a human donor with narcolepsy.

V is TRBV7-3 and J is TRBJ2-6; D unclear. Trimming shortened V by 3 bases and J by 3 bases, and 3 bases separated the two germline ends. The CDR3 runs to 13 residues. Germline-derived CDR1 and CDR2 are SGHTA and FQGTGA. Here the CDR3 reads CASSFGGANVLTF. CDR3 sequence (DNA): TGTGCCAGCAGCTTTGGTGGGGCCAACGTCCTGACTTTC.

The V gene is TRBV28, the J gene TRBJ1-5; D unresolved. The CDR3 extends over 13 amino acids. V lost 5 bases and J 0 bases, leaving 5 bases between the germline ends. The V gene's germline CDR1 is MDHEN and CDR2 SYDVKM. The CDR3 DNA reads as TGTGCCAGCAGTGACGATAGCAATCAGCCCCAGCATTTT. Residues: CASSDDSNQPQHF.

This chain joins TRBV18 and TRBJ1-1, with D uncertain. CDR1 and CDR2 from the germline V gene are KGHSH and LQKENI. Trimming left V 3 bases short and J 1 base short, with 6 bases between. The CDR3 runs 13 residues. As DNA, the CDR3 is TGTGCCAGCTCACCTACCGGGAACACTGAAGCTTTCTTT. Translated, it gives CASSPTGNTEAFF.

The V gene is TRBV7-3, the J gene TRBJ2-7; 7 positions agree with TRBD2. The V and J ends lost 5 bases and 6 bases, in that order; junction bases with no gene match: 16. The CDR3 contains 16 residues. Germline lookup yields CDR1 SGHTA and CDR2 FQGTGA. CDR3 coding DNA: TGTGCCAGCAGCCCAACCCCAAGTGGCGGGAGCGGCGAGCAGTACTTC. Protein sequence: CASSPTPSGGSGEQYF. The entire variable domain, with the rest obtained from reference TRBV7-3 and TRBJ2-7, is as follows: GAGVSQTPSNKVTEKGKYVELRCDPISGHTALYWYRQSLGQGPEFLIYFQGTGAADDSGLPNDRFFAVRPEGSVSTLKIQRTERGDSAVYLCASSPTPSGGSGEQYFGPGTRLTVT.

This CDR3 is CATSRDWATQETQYF. DNA of the CDR3: TGTGCCACCAGCAGAGATTGGGCTACCCAAGAGACCCAGTACTTC. V is TRBV15 and J is TRBJ2-5; no clear D. Germline CDR1 and CDR2: LNHNV and YYDKDF (reference sequence). Trimming pared 0 bases from V and 1 base from J, leaving 9 bases between. CDR3 length: 15 residues.

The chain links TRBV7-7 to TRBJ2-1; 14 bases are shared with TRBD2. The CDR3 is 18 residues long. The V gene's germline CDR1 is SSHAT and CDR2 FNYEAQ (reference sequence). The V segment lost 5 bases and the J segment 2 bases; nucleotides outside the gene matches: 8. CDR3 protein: CASSAGTSGRAAYNEQFF. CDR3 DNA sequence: TGTGCCAGCAGCGCCGGGACTAGCGGGAGAGCAGCCTACAATGAGCAGTTCTTC.

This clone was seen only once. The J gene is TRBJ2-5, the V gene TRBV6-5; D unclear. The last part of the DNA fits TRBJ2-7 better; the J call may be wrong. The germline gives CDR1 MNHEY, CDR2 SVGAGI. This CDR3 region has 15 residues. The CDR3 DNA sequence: TGTGCCAGCAGTTACTCGGTGCAGCCCCCCTACGAGCAGTACTTC. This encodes CASSYSVQPPYEQYF.

CDR3 nucleotides: TGTGCCCGGGTGGACTGGCAAAGAGGTGAGCAGTACTTC. Protein sequence: CARVDWQRGEQYF. The chain joins TRBV30 to TRBJ2-7; D is possibly TRBD2 (5 bases). V gave up 8 bases and J gave up 7 bases, with 21 bases separating them. Germline CDR1 GTSNPN, CDR2 SVGIG (reference sequence). The CDR3 consists of 13 residues. The full variable domain, with the rest looked up from reference TRBV30 and TRBJ2-7, is SQTIHQWPATLVQPVGSPLSLECTVEGTSNPNLYWYRQAAGRGLQLLFYSVGIGQISSEVPQNLSASRPQDRQFILSSKKLLLSDSGFYLCARVDWQRGEQYFGPGTRLTVT.

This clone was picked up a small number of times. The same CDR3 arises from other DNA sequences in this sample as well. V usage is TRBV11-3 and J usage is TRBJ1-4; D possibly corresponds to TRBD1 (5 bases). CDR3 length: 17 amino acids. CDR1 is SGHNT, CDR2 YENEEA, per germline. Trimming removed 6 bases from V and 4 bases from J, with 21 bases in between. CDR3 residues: CASSGGPSNSLNEKLFF. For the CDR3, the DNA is TGTGCCAGCAGTGGGGGACCGTCGAACTCCCTTAATGAAAAACTGTTTTTT.

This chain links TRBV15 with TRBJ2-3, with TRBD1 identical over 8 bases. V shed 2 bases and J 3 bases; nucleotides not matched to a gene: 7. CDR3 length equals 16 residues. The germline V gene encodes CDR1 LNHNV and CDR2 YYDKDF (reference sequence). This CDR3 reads CATSRRQGMRTDTQYF. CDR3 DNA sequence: TGTGCCACCAGCAGAAGACAGGGGATGAGGACAGATACGCAGTATTTT.

The CDR3 DNA is TGTGCCAGCAGCTTGTTGGGGGATCGAGGCTACAATGAGCAGTTCTTC. Its translation is CASSLLGDRGYNEQFF. The gene calls are TRBV11-3 and TRBJ2-1; D is tentatively TRBD1 or TRBD2 (5 bases each). The V end was cut by 3 bases, the J end by 3 bases, with 15 bases between. CDR1 is SGHNT and CDR2 is YENEEA in the germline V gene. The CDR3 consists of 16 residues. The variable domain in full, with the rest retrieved from reference TRBV11-3 and TRBJ2-1, is EAGVVQSPRYKIIEKKQPVAFWCNPISGHNTLYWYLQNLGQGPELLIRYENEEAVDDSQLPKDRFSAERLKGVDSTLKIQPAELGDSAVYLCASSLLGDRGYNEQFFGPGTRLTVL.

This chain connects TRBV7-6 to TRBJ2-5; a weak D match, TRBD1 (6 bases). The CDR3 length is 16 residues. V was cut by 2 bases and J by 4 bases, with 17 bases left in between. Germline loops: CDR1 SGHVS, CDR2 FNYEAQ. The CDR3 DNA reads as TGTGCCAGCAGCTTAAGTGCAAGGGGGAAGCGAGAGACCCAGTACTTC. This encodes CASSLSARGKRETQYF.

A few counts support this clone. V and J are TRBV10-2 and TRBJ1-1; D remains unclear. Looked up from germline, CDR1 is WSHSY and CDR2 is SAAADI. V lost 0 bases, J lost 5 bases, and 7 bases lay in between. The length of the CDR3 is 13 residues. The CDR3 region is CASSESGITEAFF. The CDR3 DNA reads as TGCGCCAGCAGTGAGTCCGGAATTACTGAAGCTTTCTTT.

CDR3 bases: TGTGCCAGCAGCCAGAGTTATGGCTACACCTTC. It encodes CASSQSYGYTF. The V and J genes are TRBV7-6 and TRBJ1-2, with D unresolved. The CDR3 has 11 residues. The germline V gene has CDR1 SGHVS and CDR2 FNYEAQ. The V end was cut by 5 bases, the J end by 5 bases, with 6 bases between.

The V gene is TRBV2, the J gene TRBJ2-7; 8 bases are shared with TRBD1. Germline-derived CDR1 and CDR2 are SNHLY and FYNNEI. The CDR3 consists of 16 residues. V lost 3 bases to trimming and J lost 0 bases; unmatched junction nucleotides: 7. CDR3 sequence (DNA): TGTGCCAGCAGTGATATCCGGGACAGGAGCTCCTACGAGCAGTACTTC. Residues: CASSDIRDRSSYEQYF.